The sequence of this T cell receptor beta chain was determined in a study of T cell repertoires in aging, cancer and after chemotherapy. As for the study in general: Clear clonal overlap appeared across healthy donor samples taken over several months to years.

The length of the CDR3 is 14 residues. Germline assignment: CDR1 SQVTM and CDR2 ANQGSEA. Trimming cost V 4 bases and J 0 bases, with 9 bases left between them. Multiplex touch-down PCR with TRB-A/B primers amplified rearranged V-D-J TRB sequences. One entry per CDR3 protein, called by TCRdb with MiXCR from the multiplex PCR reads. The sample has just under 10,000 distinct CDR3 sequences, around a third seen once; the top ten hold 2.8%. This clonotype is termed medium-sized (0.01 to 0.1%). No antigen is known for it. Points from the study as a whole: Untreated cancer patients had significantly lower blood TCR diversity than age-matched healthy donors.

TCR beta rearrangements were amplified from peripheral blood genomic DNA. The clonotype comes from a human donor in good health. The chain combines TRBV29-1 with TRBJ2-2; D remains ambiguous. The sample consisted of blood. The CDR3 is CSVGANTNTGELFF. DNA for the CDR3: TGCAGCGTTGGGGCAAATACGAACACCGGGGAGCTGTTTTTT.